This passage covers 22 T cell receptor beta chains from one sample sequenced in a study of early T cells in non-severe SARS-CoV-2 infection. TCRdb redid the calling of the 5' RACE reads with MiXCR, one entry per CDR3 protein. This sample carries 55,000 to 70,000 distinct CDR3 sequences, around 13% of them seen once, and the ten largest clones take over 1%. This specimen consisted of whole blood, obtained at baseline. These receptors all stem from an adult who was a healthcare worker with PCR-confirmed SARS-CoV-2 infection or an uninfected control (not recorded which). The donor label of this sample is uncertain.

The rearrangement uses TRBV27 and TRBJ2-2; TRBD1 aligns across 7 bases. This CDR3 comprises 16 residues. Per germline, CDR1 MNHEY and CDR2 SMNVEV (reference sequence). V lost 0 bases to trimming and J lost 1 base; unmatched junction nucleotides: 2. CDR3 sequence: CASSLSGTVNTGELFF. For the CDR3, the DNA is TGTGCCAGCAGTTTATCCGGGACAGTGAACACCGGGGAGCTGTTTTTT.

The rearrangement uses TRBV14 and TRBJ2-3; D remains ambiguous. Germline CDR1 reads SGHDN; CDR2 reads FVKESK. V was pared by 4 bases and J by 7 bases, with 6 bases between. CDR3 length: 11 amino acids. CDR3 loop: CASSLSYTQYF. CDR3 nucleotides: TGTGCCAGCAGCCTCAGTTATACGCAGTATTTT.

The sample holds many counts of this clonotype. This sequence joins TRBV7-2 and TRBJ2-1; 7 nucleotides align to TRBD1. V lost 4 bases to trimming and J lost 3 bases; unmatched junction nucleotides: 6. The CDR3 is 15 amino acids. CDR1 and CDR2 (germline): SGHTA, FQGNSA. The CDR3 coding sequence is TGTGCCAGCAGCTCCCGACAGGGCCACTACAATGAGCAGTTCTTC. Amino acid sequence: CASSSRQGHYNEQFF. Full variable domain (rest looked up from reference TRBV7-2 and TRBJ2-1): GAGVSQSPSNKVTEKGKDVELRCDPISGHTALYWYRQSLGQGLEFLIYFQGNSAPDKSGLPSDRFSAERTGGSVSTLTIQRTQQEDSAVYLCASSSRQGHYNEQFFGPGTRLTVL.

The V gene is TRBV5-8, the J gene TRBJ2-2; no reliable D call. Germline V gives CDR1 SGHTS, CDR2 YDEGEE. V shed 2 bases and J shed 4 bases, with 12 bases lying between them. CDR3 size: 15 residues. The CDR3 is CASSFTSSGTGELFF. In DNA form, the CDR3 reads TGTGCCAGCAGCTTCACCAGTTCGGGCACCGGGGAGCTGTTTTTT.

This clonotype was seen ten or more times. The chain is built from TRBV28 and TRBJ1-3; weak D call: TRBD1 (5 bases). CDR3 length: 14 residues. With 5 bases removed from V and 4 bases from J, the gap between germline ends came to 12 bases. CDR1 MDHEN and CDR2 SYDVKM come from the germline V gene. The CDR3 here is CASSIDSGGNTIYF. DNA of the CDR3: TGTGCCAGCAGTATCGACAGCGGCGGAAACACCATATATTTT.

This clonotype was found a few times. The rearrangement links TRBV11-2 to TRBJ1-4, with 8 nucleotides matching TRBD1. In germline, CDR1 is SGHAT, CDR2 FQNNGV. With V trimmed by 5 bases and J by 7 bases, 6 bases remained unmatched. The length of the CDR3 is 14 residues. The CDR3 protein is CASSPDRDSEKLFF. The DNA for the CDR3 is TGTGCCAGCAGCCCGGACAGGGATAGTGAAAAACTGTTTTTT. Variable domain in full (rest from reference TRBV11-2 and TRBJ1-4): EAGVAQSPRYKIIEKRQSVAFWCNPISGHATLYWYQQILGQGPKLLIQFQNNGVVDDSQLPKDRFSAERLKGVDSTLKIQPAKLEDSAVYLCASSPDRDSEKLFFGSGTQLSVL.

This clonotype turned up a few times. The chain joins TRBV19 to TRBJ1-5; D might be TRBD1 (5 bases). The CDR3 is 12 amino acids. Germline V gene sequence: CDR1 LNHDA, CDR2 SQIVND (reference sequence). CDR3 sequence (DNA): TGTGCGGGGGGGGTGAGCAATCAGCCCCAGCATTTT. Its translation: CAGGVSNQPQHF.

V gene TRBV28 combines with J gene TRBJ1-2; D is ambiguous. V lost 8 bases and J lost 5, with 9 bases in between. The CDR3 has 11 amino acids. Germline CDR1 reads MDHEN; CDR2 reads SYDVKM. This chain's CDR3 is CASSYRYGYTF. In DNA form, the CDR3 reads TGTGCCAGCTCATATCGTTATGGCTACACCTTC.

This clonotype came up a few times. The genes are TRBV10-2 and TRBJ1-2; D gene ambiguous. Germline V gene sequence: CDR1 WSHSY, CDR2 SAAADI. The CDR3 is 12 residues long. Trimming took off 6 bases at V and 7 bases at J, with 12 bases between the two ends. Written as DNA, the CDR3 is TGCGCCAGCAGGGATCAGGATCCTGGCTACACCTTC. Amino acid sequence: CASRDQDPGYTF.

This sequence joins TRBV7-6 and TRBJ1-6, with unresolved D. Germline CDR1 SGHVS, CDR2 FNYEAQ. Between the trimmed V and J ends, which lost 4 bases and 14 bases, there was a span of 9 bases. The CDR3 sequence is 11 residues long. CDR3: CASSSPRSLHF. The CDR3, as DNA: TGTGCCAGCAGCTCTCCAAGGTCCCTCCACTTT.

The chain is built from TRBV20-1 and TRBJ2-3; TRBD2 matches at 12 bases. With V trimmed by 3 bases and J by 8 bases, 9 bases remained unmatched. Germline-derived CDR1 and CDR2 are DFQATT and SNEGSKA (reference sequence). CDR3 length: 15 amino acids. CDR3 sequence reads: CSARVLAGGLFTQYF. As DNA, the CDR3 is TGCAGTGCTAGGGTACTAGCGGGGGGTCTTTTTACGCAGTATTTT.

The rearrangement joins TRBV6-5 to TRBJ2-2, with a weak D call TRBD2 (6 bases). Trimming took off 4 bases at V and 2 bases at J, with 11 bases between the two ends. This CDR3 comprises 15 residues. Germline loops: CDR1 MNHEY, CDR2 SVGAGI. CDR3 residues: CASSSAGYNTGELFF. The DNA of the CDR3 is TGTGCCAGCAGTTCGGCGGGGTATAACACCGGGGAGCTGTTTTTT.

The chain links TRBV7-3 to TRBJ2-3, with TRBD2 matching over 11 bases. CDR3 length: 18 residues. Germline CDR1 reads SGHTA; CDR2 reads FQGTGA. Unmatched junction bases numbered 10, after V lost 5 bases and J lost 0 bases. The CDR3 spells CASSRPGLADLSTDTQYF. CDR3 in DNA: TGTGCCAGCAGCCGCCCGGGACTAGCGGACCTAAGCACAGATACGCAGTATTTT.

This clonotype came up a few times. The V gene is TRBV12-3 or TRBV12-4, the J gene TRBJ1-5; perhaps TRBD1 as D (5 bases). This CDR3 comprises 14 residues. V was trimmed by 4 bases and J by 6 bases, leaving 13 bases between them. Here the CDR3 reads CASSSSGYLQPQHF. CDR3 sequence (DNA): TGTGCCAGCAGTTCGTCAGGGTATCTTCAGCCCCAGCATTTT.

The V gene is TRBV11-2, the J gene TRBJ2-1; TRBD2 agrees at 7 bases. From germline, CDR1 is SGHAT and CDR2 FQNNGV. V lost 6 bases, J lost 5 bases, and 10 bases stayed unmatched. This CDR3 is built from 15 residues. CDR3: CASRKALATNNEQFF. The CDR3 nucleotides read TGTGCCAGCAGGAAAGCACTAGCGACCAACAATGAGCAGTTCTTC.

The table lists this clonotype with many counts. The chain joins TRBV6-5 to TRBJ1-4; no firm D call. The CDR3 is 14 residues long. The V gene lost 3 bases and the J gene lost 7 bases, with 12 bases spanning the gap. Germline V gene sequence: CDR1 MNHEY, CDR2 SVGAGI. CDR3: CASSYLGNREKLFF. The CDR3 region has the DNA TGTGCCAGCAGTTATTTGGGGAATCGTGAAAAACTGTTTTTT.

This clonotype has ten or more counts. This chain joins TRBV2 and TRBJ2-6; 11 bases are a match to TRBD1. J lost 4 bases, V lost 6 bases, and 5 bases had no gene match. This CDR3 region has 16 residues. The germline V gene has CDR1 SNHLY and CDR2 FYNNEI. CDR3 protein: CASRKDRGLGANVLTF. CDR3 nucleotides: TGTGCCAGCAGAAAGGACAGGGGGCTGGGGGCCAACGTCCTGACTTTC.

This clonotype occurred a few times. The gene calls are TRBV7-2 and TRBJ2-5; 11 positions match TRBD2. The V and J ends lost 5 bases and 5 bases, in that order; junction bases with no gene match: 10. Germline values: CDR1 SGHTA, CDR2 FQGNSA. The CDR3 runs 16 residues. DNA of the CDR3: TGTGCCAGCAGCCCGGGGGCTAGCGGGGGGTTGGAGACCCAGTACTTC. Translating it yields CASSPGASGGLETQYF.

V is TRBV29-1 and J is TRBJ2-2; unclear D gene. CDR1 is SQVTM and CDR2 is ANQGSEA in the germline V gene. Trimming cost V 0 bases and J 4 bases, with 9 bases left between them. The length of the CDR3 is 14 residues. CDR3 protein: CSVEDLRVTGELFF. The CDR3 DNA sequence: TGCAGCGTTGAAGATTTAAGGGTCACCGGGGAGCTGTTTTTT.

The table lists this clonotype with a few counts. The gene calls are TRBV7-9 and TRBJ2-3, with D hard to call. Looked up from germline, CDR1 is SEHNR and CDR2 is FQNEAQ (reference sequence). The length of the CDR3 is 13 residues. V lost 2 bases and J 0 bases, leaving 3 bases between the germline ends. CDR3 protein: CASSLKSTDTQYF. The CDR3 region has the DNA TGTGCCAGCAGCTTAAAGAGCACAGATACGCAGTATTTT.

The rearrangement joins TRBV12-3 or TRBV12-4 to TRBJ1-1, with 7 bases matching TRBD1. V dropped 6 bases and J dropped 0; count of bases not matched to a gene: 4. This CDR3 region has 14 residues. CDR3 sequence (DNA): TGTGCCAGCAGAAGGGACAGCCTGAACACTGAAGCTTTCTTT. Protein sequence: CASRRDSLNTEAFF.

The rearrangement links TRBV15 to TRBJ2-3; D is ambiguous. V was trimmed by 4 bases and J by 0 bases, leaving 11 bases between them. The CDR3 loop spans 15 amino acids. Germline CDR1 reads LNHNV; CDR2 reads YYDKDF (reference sequence). CDR3 DNA: TGTGCCACCAGCAAGAGATCCCTTAGCACAGATACGCAGTATTTT. Translated, it gives CATSKRSLSTDTQYF.